These 18 T cell receptor beta chains share one sample of origin, sequenced in a study of spatial heterogeneity in lung cancer. Each CDR3 protein is one row after TCRdb ran MiXCR on the 5' RACE reads. The sample has about 45,000 distinct CDR3 sequences, roughly 10% seen once. Time point described: sample taken at primary tumor resection. No cell sorting; template was whole RNA from tumor, lung tissue or PBMC. Source: PBMCs, taken at surgery. These receptors were collected from a female donor with early-stage non-small cell lung cancer.

The CDR3 nucleotides are TGTGCCAGCAGCCGCAGGGTTCCTGAGCAGTTCTTC. The encoded protein is CASSRRVPEQFF. The rearrangement links TRBV7-2 to TRBJ2-1; possibly TRBD1 for D (5 bases). The V gene lost 5 bases and the J gene lost 9 bases, with 11 bases spanning the gap. The CDR3 is 12 amino acids. Germline-derived CDR1 and CDR2 are SGHTA and FQGNSA.

Ten or more counts support this clonotype. The chain uses TRBV5-5 and TRBJ1-5, with D maybe TRBD1 (5 bases). Trimming pared 4 bases from V and 6 bases from J, leaving 14 bases between. The CDR3 is 14 amino acids. Germline CDR1 SGHKS, CDR2 YYEKEE (reference sequence). The CDR3 protein is CASSPQGVTQPQHF. The CDR3 region has the DNA TGTGCCAGCAGCCCCCAGGGCGTGACTCAGCCCCAGCATTTT.

In this sample, this clonotype turned up a few times. The gene calls are TRBV20-1 and TRBJ2-3; 8 bases agree with TRBD2. There are 16 residues in the CDR3. With 3 bases clipped from V and 3 bases from J, the junction kept 11 bases outside the gene matches. The germline V gene has CDR1 DFQATT and CDR2 SNEGSKA (reference sequence). In DNA form, the CDR3 reads TGCAGTGCTAGGGGCGTAGCGGGGCCCACGACAGATACGCAGTATTTT. It yields the protein CSARGVAGPTTDTQYF.

A few counts support this clonotype. This sequence joins TRBV6-2 or TRBV6-3 and TRBJ1-6; D remains unclear. V was clipped by 4 bases and J by 4 bases, with 8 bases between them. The germline V gene encodes CDR1 MNHEY and CDR2 SVGEGT. The CDR3 contains 14 residues. This chain's CDR3 is CASSSDGYNSPLHF. As DNA, the CDR3 is TGTGCCAGCAGTTCCGACGGGTATAATTCACCCCTCCACTTT.

The table lists this clonotype with a few counts. The rearrangement uses TRBV20-1 and TRBJ2-3, with unresolved D. Germline V CDR1 and CDR2: DFQATT, SNEGSKA (reference sequence). The CDR3 extends over 15 amino acids. The V and J ends lost 6 bases and 0 bases respectively, with 16 bases between them. The CDR3 DNA sequence: TGCAGTGCCCAGCCGGGCCAATCTAGCACAGATACGCAGTATTTT. As protein: CSAQPGQSSTDTQYF.

In its sample, this clonotype was seen a few times. The V gene is TRBV27, the J gene TRBJ2-1; D unclear. In germline, CDR1 is MNHEY, CDR2 SMNVEV (reference sequence). The CDR3 loop spans 11 amino acids. The V gene lost 8 bases and the J gene lost 6 bases, with 8 bases spanning the gap. In DNA form, the CDR3 reads TGTGCCAGCTCGGATTTCAATGAGCAGTTCTTC. It specifies CASSDFNEQFF.

This clonotype has more than one count but fewer than ten. V is TRBV20-1 and J is TRBJ2-1, with D uncertain. The CDR3 extends over 13 amino acids. Trimming removed 2 bases at V and 2 bases at J, with 7 bases between. Germline values: CDR1 DFQATT, CDR2 SNEGSKA (reference sequence). The CDR3 DNA reads as TGCAGTGCTAGACTACAACCCTACAATGAGCAGTTCTTC. It encodes CSARLQPYNEQFF.

This clonotype came up once. The chain combines TRBV4-3 with TRBJ2-3; D unclear. Trimming cost V 0 bases and J 5 bases, with 6 bases left between them. Germline V gene sequence: CDR1 LGHNA, CDR2 YSLEER. The CDR3 loop spans 13 amino acids. In DNA form, the CDR3 reads TGCGCCAGCAGCCAAGATTACGGAGATACGCAGTATTTT. It codes for CASSQDYGDTQYF.

This clonotype has a count of ten or more. V usage is TRBV5-1 and J usage is TRBJ2-1; D not resolved. This CDR3 has 14 amino acids. CDR1 is SGHRS, CDR2 YFSETQ, per germline. Between the trimmed V and J ends, which lost 0 bases and 9 bases, there was a span of 13 bases. The CDR3 DNA sequence: TGCGCCAGCAGCTTGGAGGGCCCTCCCGGTGAGCAGTTCTTC. Translation gives CASSLEGPPGEQFF.

This clonotype was found a few times. The J gene is TRBJ2-3, the V gene TRBV6-1; D gene unclear. The CDR3 is 13 amino acids. Trimming stripped 7 bases from V and 4 bases from J, with 12 bases between. CDR1 MNHNS and CDR2 SASEGT come from the germline V gene. This chain's CDR3 is CASTLSRADTQYF. The CDR3 DNA sequence: TGTGCCAGCACCTTATCCAGAGCAGATACGCAGTATTTT.

This clonotype occurred a few times. The rearrangement links TRBV3-1 to TRBJ1-5; a possible D gene is TRBD1 (6 bases). The CDR3 sequence is 14 residues long. CDR1 is LGHDT and CDR2 is YNNKEL in the germline V gene (reference sequence). V was clipped by 4 bases and J by 4 bases, with 11 bases between them. CDR3 DNA sequence: TGTGCCAGCAGCCTACAGGGACGGAATCAGCCCCAGCATTTT. Protein product: CASSLQGRNQPQHF.

The sample holds many counts of this clonotype. The chain carries TRBV27 and TRBJ1-3; D gene unclear. The CDR3 totals 16 residues. Trimming removed 0 bases at V and 0 bases at J, with 9 bases between. Germline lookup yields CDR1 MNHEY and CDR2 SMNVEV (reference sequence). This CDR3 reads CASSLSGGYSGNTIYF. CDR3 DNA sequence: TGTGCCAGCAGTTTATCGGGTGGCTACTCTGGAAACACCATATATTTT.

In this sample, this clonotype turned up many times. The chain combines TRBV29-1 with TRBJ2-5, with D hard to call. The CDR3 consists of 14 residues. V lost 6 bases and J lost 1, with 15 bases in between. The germline V gene has CDR1 SQVTM and CDR2 ANQGSEA. The CDR3 region is CSVDPPRAQETQYF. Here the CDR3 DNA reads TGCAGCGTCGACCCTCCTAGGGCCCAAGAGACCCAGTACTTC.

The chain combines TRBV7-2 with TRBJ2-1; 9 bases match TRBD1. CDR3 length: 15 amino acids. Germline lookup yields CDR1 SGHTA and CDR2 FQGNSA. V was pared by 5 bases and J by 6 bases, with 8 bases of the junction left unmatched. The CDR3 reads CASSPTGGVRNEQFF. CDR3 nucleotides: TGTGCCAGCAGCCCCACAGGGGGCGTCCGCAATGAGCAGTTCTTC.

Ten or more counts support this clonotype. The DNA of the CDR3 is TGTGCCAGCAGCCAAGAGGCCAAGCCCCGGACAGATACGCAGTATTTT. It codes for CASSQEAKPRTDTQYF. The J gene is TRBJ2-3, the V gene TRBV4-2; unclear D gene. Germline V gene data show CDR1 as LGHNA and CDR2 as YNFKEQ. The CDR3 totals 16 residues. V lost 0 bases and J lost 3, with 13 bases in between.

This clonotype was recorded many times. V and J are TRBV11-2 and TRBJ2-1; 12 bases map to TRBD2. The CDR3 length is 20 residues. The J segment lost 0 bases and the V segment lost 1 base, leaving 10 bases of the junction unmatched. CDR1 is SGHAT, CDR2 FQNNGV, per germline. The CDR3 spells CASSLGSGLAGRSSYNEQFF. In DNA, the CDR3 is TGTGCCAGCAGCTTAGGATCGGGACTAGCGGGCCGGAGCTCCTACAATGAGCAGTTCTTC.

The chain uses TRBV5-1 and TRBJ1-1, with TRBD1 as a possible D gene (5 bases). Germline assignment: CDR1 SGHRS and CDR2 YFSETQ. The length of the CDR3 is 14 residues. V gave up 3 bases and J gave up 4 bases, with 13 bases separating them. The CDR3: CASSWGPSGTEAFF. Written as DNA, the CDR3 is TGCGCCAGCAGCTGGGGCCCCTCGGGCACTGAAGCTTTCTTT.

This clonotype was counted many times. The CDR3 end shows no conserved phenylalanine or tryptophan, and so a read error is likely. The limits of the CDR3 on the DNA are not certain, so only TCRdb's listed CDR3 is given. The rearrangement uses TRBV20-1 and TRBJ1-4; the table's D call, TRBD1, has no DNA check behind it. Counting both end residues, the CDR3 totals 11 amino acids. Looked up from germline, CDR1 is DFQATT and CDR2 is SNEGSKA (reference sequence). This chain's CDR3 is CSASFGGQDHL.